One sample yielded the 14 T cell receptor beta chains listed below, sequenced in a study of blood T cell repertoires in COVID-19. TCRdb's table, derived via immunoSEQ multiplex PCR, lists solely in-frame clones and lacks some. The sample holds around 160,000 clones, roughly 90% seen once. The sequencing sample was made of PBMCs or T cells enriched from blood (not recorded which). The source of these receptors is a woman aged 40 to 50 who had been exposed to COVID-19.

This rearrangement joins TRBV18 to TRBJ1-3; D remains unclear. Germline V CDR1 and CDR2: KGHSH, LQKENI. V was shortened by 3 bases and J by 2 bases, with 11 bases between the two germline ends. This CDR3 has 15 amino acids. The CDR3 DNA is TGTGCCAGCTCACCCTCAGAATTTCCTGGAAACACCATATATTTT. Its protein is CASSPSEFPGNTIYF.

The V gene is TRBV2, the J gene TRBJ2-7; 9 bases fit TRBD1. CDR1 and CDR2 from the germline V gene are SNHLY and FYNNEI. This CDR3 has 14 residues. The J segment lost 5 bases and the V segment lost 2 bases, leaving 4 bases of the junction unmatched. This chain's CDR3 is CASSETGGRNEQYF. The CDR3 coding sequence is TGTGCCAGCAGTGAAACAGGGGGCAGGAACGAGCAGTACTTC.

This clone has just one count. J is TRBJ1-2 and V is TRBV14; D not certain. The V end was cut by 3 bases, the J end by 2 bases, with 7 bases between. Germline CDR1 is SGHDN and CDR2 is FVKESK. The CDR3 extends over 13 amino acids. CDR3 in DNA: TGTGCCAGCAGCCAGAACTTCAACTATGGCTACACCTTC. It yields the protein CASSQNFNYGYTF.

This chain connects TRBV9 to TRBJ1-2; D not resolved. The V gene lost 0 bases and the J gene lost 0 bases, with 9 bases spanning the gap. The germline CDR1 and CDR2 sequences are SGDLS and YYNGEE. The CDR3 is made up of 15 amino acids. DNA of the CDR3: TGTGCCAGCAGCGTAGCTCGGGGTACTAACTATGGCTACACCTTC. It codes for CASSVARGTNYGYTF.

The J gene is TRBJ1-4, the V gene TRBV18, with a tentative D call TRBD1 (6 bases). There are 14 residues in the CDR3. Germline CDR1 and CDR2: KGHSH and LQKENI. V was trimmed by 5 bases and J by 10 bases, leaving 17 bases between them. As DNA, the CDR3 is TGTGCCAGCTCATCACAGGGAGTCAGTGGAAAACTGTTTTTT. Amino acid sequence: CASSSQGVSGKLFF.

The rearrangement uses TRBV3-1 (or the pseudogene TRBV3-2) and TRBJ1-2; D is ambiguous. Trimming stripped 1 base from V and 6 bases from J, with 9 bases between. Germline assignment: CDR1 LGHDT and CDR2 YNNKEL (reference sequence). The CDR3 runs to 13 residues. CDR3 DNA sequence: TGTGCCAGCAGCCAAGGAAGCACGGATGGCTACACCTTC. Its protein is CASSQGSTDGYTF.

For this clone: In the same sample, other DNA sequences code for this CDR3. The gene calls are TRBV28 and TRBJ1-1; 9 bases agree with TRBD1. The CDR3 is 14 residues long. The V segment lost 4 bases and the J segment 1 base; nucleotides outside the gene matches: 1. The V gene's germline CDR1 is MDHEN and CDR2 SYDVKM. The CDR3 DNA follows: TGTGCCAGCAGTTCGGGACAGGGGAACACTGAAGCTTTCTTT. Its translation: CASSSGQGNTEAFF.

Turning to this clone: Other DNA sequences from this sample encode an identical CDR3 as well. The chain joins TRBV19 to TRBJ1-2; D is possibly TRBD1 (5 bases). CDR3 length: 14 residues. The ends were cut back, 5 bases at V and 3 bases at J, with 13 bases in the middle. CDR1 and CDR2 (germline): LNHDA, SQIVND (reference sequence). DNA of the CDR3: TGTGCCAGTAGTCCCGACAGAGTGGACTATGGCTACACCTTC. It specifies CASSPDRVDYGYTF.

This clone was recorded only once. This CDR3 reads CSVAQGQETQYF. The CDR3 coding sequence is TGCAGCGTGGCGCAGGGCCAAGAGACCCAGTACTTC. This sequence joins TRBV29-1 and TRBJ2-5; the D gene is possibly TRBD1 (5 bases). Germline loops: CDR1 SQVTM, CDR2 ANQGSEA. Trimming stripped 6 bases from V and 1 base from J, with 9 bases between. This CDR3 is 12 amino acids long.

V and J are TRBV7-9 and TRBJ1-6, with TRBD1 as a possible D gene (5 bases). V lost 3 bases and J lost 4, with 7 bases in between. The length of the CDR3 is 14 residues. Germline V gene lookup returns CDR1 SEHNR and CDR2 FQNEAQ (reference sequence). CDR3 amino acids: CASSLTDYNSPLHF. The CDR3 region has the DNA TGTGCCAGCAGCTTGACAGATTATAATTCACCCCTCCACTTT.

At least ten counts were recorded for this clone. This sequence joins TRBV6-5 and TRBJ2-7, with TRBD2 as a possible D gene (6 bases). The germline V gene encodes CDR1 MNHEY and CDR2 SVGAGI. CDR3 length equals 12 residues. Deletions cut 3 bases from V and 4 bases from J, with 7 bases between. CDR3 protein: CASSYAGYEQYF. The DNA for the CDR3 is TGTGCCAGCAGTTATGCGGGATACGAGCAGTACTTC.

This chain joins TRBV10-2 and TRBJ1-1; the D is unclear. Germline V CDR1 and CDR2: WSHSY, SAAADI. The CDR3 covers 13 residues. Trimming removed 5 bases from V and 4 bases from J, with 11 bases in between. The CDR3: CASSFAPSTEAFF. CDR3 coding DNA: TGCGCCAGCAGTTTTGCTCCGAGCACTGAAGCTTTCTTT.

The CDR3 DNA is TGTGCCAGCAGTTACTCGACAGCAAATGCGGACATTCAGTACTTC. As protein: CASSYSTANADIQYF. The J gene is TRBJ2-4, the V gene TRBV6-5, with D perhaps TRBD1 (5 bases). Trimming pared 0 bases from V and 8 bases from J, leaving 14 bases between. This CDR3 spans 15 amino acids. Looked up from germline, CDR1 is MNHEY and CDR2 is SVGAGI.

The V call is TRBV7-9, the J call TRBJ2-7; no firm D call. Between the trimmed V and J ends, which lost 3 bases and 2 bases, there was a span of 8 bases. From germline, CDR1 is SEHNR and CDR2 FQNEAQ (reference sequence). CDR3 size: 13 residues. The CDR3 region is CASSFRNAYEQYF. CDR3 DNA: TGTGCCAGCAGCTTCAGGAATGCCTACGAGCAGTACTTC. Full variable domain (missing parts from reference TRBV7-9 and TRBJ2-7): DTGVSQNPRHKITKRGQNVTFRCDPISEHNRLYWYRQTLGQGPEFLTYFQNEAQLEKSRLLSDRFSAERPKGSFSTLEIQRTEQGDSAMYLCASSFRNAYEQYFGPGTRLTVT.